Following are 26 T cell receptor beta chains from one sample sequenced in a study of shared clonotypes between healthy human individuals. Measured with immunoSEQ multiplex PCR; TCRdb has only the in-frame clones, and not every one. The sample includes some 2.1 million clones, 85% to 95% of them seen just once. Sequencing was performed on naive CD4+ T cells sorted from blood. Subset of the sample: CD45RA+ positively selected. All receptors come from a man younger than 30 in good health.

This chain uses TRBV5-1 with TRBJ2-7; D possibly corresponds to TRBD2 (6 bases). V was pared by 5 bases and J by 2 bases, with 17 bases between. From germline, CDR1 is SGHRS and CDR2 YFSETQ. The length of the CDR3 is 15 residues. DNA for the CDR3: TGCGCCAGCAGTCCGGATCCGGGGGACCCCTACGAGCAGTACTTC. It is translated as CASSPDPGDPYEQYF. The whole variable domain, filled in from reference TRBV5-1 and TRBJ2-7, reads KAGVTQTPRYLIKTRGQQVTLSCSPISGHRSVSWYQQTPGQGLQFLFEYFSETQRNKGNFPGRFSGRQFSNSRSEMNVSTLELGDSALYLCASSPDPGDPYEQYFGPGTRLTVT.

The chain has TRBV6-5 and TRBJ1-1, with a tentative D call TRBD1 (6 bases). Germline loops: CDR1 MNHEY, CDR2 SVGAGI. CDR3 length: 14 residues. V was clipped by 6 bases and J by 2 bases, with 13 bases between them. DNA for the CDR3: TGTGCCAGCAGAAGGGGGTCCCCAAACACTGAAGCTTTCTTT. Encoded protein: CASRRGSPNTEAFF.

This clone was counted once. The chain combines TRBV18 with TRBJ2-2, with 8 positions matching TRBD1. The CDR3 is 16 residues long. CDR1 KGHSH and CDR2 LQKENI come from the germline V gene. V trimming: 1 base; J trimming: 5 bases; junction bases outside the gene matches: 6. This CDR3 is CASSPLQGARTGELFF. The DNA of the CDR3 is TGTGCCAGCTCACCACTTCAGGGGGCGCGGACCGGGGAGCTGTTTTTT.

V and J are TRBV9 and TRBJ2-1; 8 positions match TRBD2. The CDR3 loop spans 15 amino acids. V trimming: 0 bases; J trimming: 5 bases; junction bases outside the gene matches: 4. The germline gives CDR1 SGDLS, CDR2 YYNGEE. CDR3 amino acids: CASSVVLAGHNEQFF. The CDR3 DNA is TGTGCCAGCAGCGTAGTTCTAGCGGGCCACAATGAGCAGTTCTTC.

This chain joins TRBV5-1 and TRBJ2-1; the D is unclear. The CDR3 consists of 16 residues. Trimming removed 7 bases at V and 0 bases at J, with 17 bases between. The germline V gene has CDR1 SGHRS and CDR2 YFSETQ. The CDR3 coding sequence is TGCGCCAGCGCCAGATTTAGGGCGAGCTCCTACAATGAGCAGTTCTTC. Translating gives CASARFRASSYNEQFF.

J is TRBJ2-2 and V is TRBV25-1; the match to TRBD2 covers 7 bases. CDR3 length equals 16 residues. Germline V gene sequence: CDR1 MGHDK, CDR2 SYGVNS. The V and J ends lost 1 base and 1 base, in that order; junction bases with no gene match: 3. CDR3 sequence reads: CASSEWASGNTGELFF. Written as DNA, the CDR3 is TGTGCCAGCAGTGAATGGGCTAGCGGGAACACCGGGGAGCTGTTTTTT.

The rearrangement links TRBV7-2 to TRBJ2-5; D perhaps matches TRBD1 (7 bases). The J call may not be correct, given that the DNA end is closer to TRBJ2-7. This CDR3 has 15 residues. Germline loops: CDR1 SGHTA, CDR2 FQGNSA. The CDR3 bases are TGTGCCAGCAGCTTAGGAGAGACAGGGAGGTACGAGCAGTACTTC. Its protein product is CASSLGETGRYEQYF.

V gene TRBV5-6 combines with J gene TRBJ2-2, with 12 bases identical to TRBD1. The CDR3 has 15 residues. CDR1 and CDR2 (germline): SGHDT, YYEEEE. J gave up 6 bases and V 2 bases, and 2 bases lay outside the gene matches. The CDR3 loop reads CASSLGTGGSGELFF. The CDR3 nucleotides are TGTGCCAGCAGCTTAGGGACAGGGGGCTCCGGGGAGCTGTTTTTT.

The rearrangement joins TRBV5-6 to TRBJ2-2; a weak D match, TRBD2 (6 bases). The CDR3 runs to 16 residues. The V and J ends lost 3 bases and 4 bases respectively, with 16 bases between them. CDR1 SGHDT and CDR2 YYEEEE come from the germline V gene. CDR3 DNA: TGTGCCAGCAGCTGGCGGGAAGTTCGTCTCACCGGGGAGCTGTTTTTT. Its protein product is CASSWREVRLTGELFF.

The genes are TRBV6-5 and TRBJ1-5; D perhaps matches TRBD1 (5 bases). Germline CDR1 reads MNHEY; CDR2 reads SVGAGI. V was pared by 7 bases and J by 7 bases, with 14 bases between. The CDR3 is 13 residues long. The CDR3 here is CASNPGLGQPQHF. In DNA form, the CDR3 reads TGTGCCAGCAACCCAGGGTTAGGACAGCCCCAGCATTTT.

This clone was counted a single time. The V gene is TRBV18, the J gene TRBJ1-1, with D unclear. Trimming pared 3 bases from V and 4 bases from J, leaving 9 bases between. The CDR3 is 13 residues long. Germline V gene data show CDR1 as KGHSH and CDR2 as LQKENI. CDR3 amino acids: CASSPLWGTEAFF. DNA of the CDR3: TGTGCCAGCTCACCTCTCTGGGGCACTGAAGCTTTCTTT.

This sequence joins TRBV28 and TRBJ1-4; 9 nucleotides match TRBD1. The germline gives CDR1 MDHEN, CDR2 SYDVKM. This CDR3 comprises 15 residues. V lost 5 bases, J lost 8 bases, and 9 bases stayed unmatched. As DNA, the CDR3 is TGTGCCAGCAGTAACTACCGGGACAGGGACGAAAAACTGTTTTTT. Its translation is CASSNYRDRDEKLFF.

The rearrangement links TRBV2 to TRBJ2-6; D unresolved. Germline lookup yields CDR1 SNHLY and CDR2 FYNNEI. The CDR3 loop spans 16 amino acids. Between the trimmed V and J ends, which lost 7 bases and 0 bases, there was a span of 13 bases. The CDR3 protein is CASKRYLGSGANVLTF. CDR3 coding DNA: TGTGCCAGCAAACGATATCTCGGCTCTGGGGCCAACGTCCTGACTTTC.

This CDR3 is CASSAEGSGTQYF. DNA for the CDR3: TGCGCCAGCAGCGCCGAAGGGTCGGGGACCCAGTACTTC. V gene TRBV5-1 combines with J gene TRBJ2-5; D remains ambiguous. The CDR3 loop spans 13 amino acids. The ends were cut back, 4 bases at V and 7 bases at J, with 14 bases in the middle. The V gene's germline CDR1 is SGHRS and CDR2 YFSETQ.

The gene calls are TRBV18 and TRBJ1-1, with 10 bases that match TRBD1. V lost 3 bases, J lost 4 bases, and 11 bases stayed unmatched. Germline assignment: CDR1 KGHSH and CDR2 LQKENI. CDR3 length: 17 residues. CDR3: CASSPGQGLRGGTEAFF. CDR3 nucleotide sequence: TGTGCCAGCTCACCGGGACAGGGGCTTCGGGGGGGCACTGAAGCTTTCTTT.

The V gene is TRBV27, the J gene TRBJ1-1; D unresolved. Germline V lookup: CDR1 MNHEY, CDR2 SMNVEV (reference sequence). V lost 7 bases and J 4 bases, leaving 16 bases between the germline ends. This CDR3 comprises 14 residues. The CDR3 reads CASIPGQRSTEAFF. DNA of the CDR3: TGTGCCAGCATCCCCGGGCAGAGGAGCACTGAAGCTTTCTTT.

The V and J genes are TRBV18 and TRBJ2-7; 7 bases match TRBD1. V dropped 4 bases and J dropped 6; count of bases not matched to a gene: 9. CDR1 is KGHSH, CDR2 LQKENI, per germline. CDR3 length: 14 residues. CDR3 nucleotides: TGTGCCAGCTCACAATCGAAGGGGGCGGTCGAGCAGTACTTC. Amino acid sequence: CASSQSKGAVEQYF.

The chain has TRBV28 and TRBJ1-6; 7 positions match TRBD1. This CDR3 has 15 amino acids. Unmatched junction bases numbered 8, after V lost 6 bases and J lost 6 bases. In germline, CDR1 is MDHEN, CDR2 SYDVKM. The chain's CDR3 is CASRPTGILNSPLHF. The CDR3 DNA sequence: TGTGCCAGCAGACCGACAGGGATACTTAATTCACCCCTCCACTTT.

The chain has TRBV5-1 and TRBJ1-6; weak D call: TRBD1 (5 bases). CDR3 size: 15 residues. CDR1 is SGHRS, CDR2 YFSETQ, per germline. V shed 2 bases and J shed 5 bases, with 11 bases lying between them. CDR3 protein: CASSLPGRDNSPLHF. CDR3 sequence (DNA): TGCGCCAGCAGCTTACCGGGACGGGATAATTCACCCCTCCACTTT.

The chain joins TRBV7-9 to TRBJ2-2, with D possibly TRBD1 on 8 matching bases. V was cut by 4 bases and J by 1 base, with 13 bases left in between. CDR1 SEHNR and CDR2 FQNEAQ come from the germline V gene (reference sequence). There are 16 residues in the CDR3. For the CDR3, the DNA is TGTGCCAGCAGCTGGGGAGGGACAGGGAACACCGGGGAGCTGTTTTTT. Its protein product is CASSWGGTGNTGELFF.

The V and J genes are TRBV29-1 and TRBJ2-5, with D hard to call. Germline CDR1 reads SQVTM; CDR2 reads ANQGSEA. There are 14 residues in the CDR3. V was cut by 7 bases and J by 2 bases, with 17 bases left in between. Written as DNA, the CDR3 is TGCAGCGCCCACCAAAGACTTCTACAAGAGACCCAGTACTTC. Protein: CSAHQRLLQETQYF.

CDR3 residues: CASSYGVSGSGEQFF. In DNA, the CDR3 is TGTGCCAGCAGTTACGGTGTTAGCGGGAGTGGTGAGCAGTTCTTC. The genes are TRBV6-6 and TRBJ2-1; 9 nucleotides align to TRBD2. The CDR3 runs to 15 residues. V was pared by 2 bases and J by 9 bases, with 8 bases of the junction left unmatched. Germline V CDR1 and CDR2: MNHNY, SVGAGI (reference sequence).

V and J are TRBV11-2 and TRBJ2-5, with TRBD1 matching over 8 bases. CDR3 length: 15 amino acids. J was trimmed by 2 bases and V by 1 base; bases with no gene match: 3. Looked up from germline, CDR1 is SGHAT and CDR2 is FQNNGV. CDR3 coding DNA: TGTGCCAGCAGCTTAGCAGGGGGCCGGCAAGAGACCCAGTACTTC. It specifies CASSLAGGRQETQYF. Full variable domain (remainder filled in from reference TRBV11-2 and TRBJ2-5): EAGVAQSPRYKIIEKRQSVAFWCNPISGHATLYWYQQILGQGPKLLIQFQNNGVVDDSQLPKDRFSAERLKGVDSTLKIQPAKLEDSAVYLCASSLAGGRQETQYFGPGTRLLVL.

Note on this clone: In the same sample, other DNA sequences code for this CDR3. This sequence joins TRBV5-1 and TRBJ2-1; possibly TRBD1 or TRBD2 for D (6 bases each). CDR3 size: 14 residues. V gave up 0 bases and J gave up 4 bases, with 8 bases separating them. Germline CDR1 reads SGHRS; CDR2 reads YFSETQ. The CDR3 is CASSLAGAYNEQFF. CDR3 nucleotide sequence: TGCGCCAGCAGCTTGGCGGGGGCTTACAATGAGCAGTTCTTC.

The chain has TRBV30 and TRBJ1-1, with TRBD1 identical over 7 bases. This CDR3 is 13 amino acids long. Germline V gene lookup returns CDR1 GTSNPN and CDR2 SVGIG (reference sequence). V lost 7 bases, J lost 8 bases, and 13 bases stayed unmatched. This CDR3 is CAYTRTGLGEAFF. The DNA for the CDR3 is TGTGCCTACACAAGGACAGGTTTAGGGGAAGCTTTCTTT.

The chain couples TRBV7-2 to TRBJ2-2; 11 bases align to TRBD1. The CDR3 loop spans 17 amino acids. Germline trimming cut 1 base from V and 3 bases from J; bases unmatched to any gene: 4. Germline V CDR1 and CDR2: SGHTA, FQGNSA. CDR3 DNA: TGTGCCAGCAGCTTAGTTGGGACAGGGGGGTACACCGGGGAGCTGTTTTTT. Translating it yields CASSLVGTGGYTGELFF.